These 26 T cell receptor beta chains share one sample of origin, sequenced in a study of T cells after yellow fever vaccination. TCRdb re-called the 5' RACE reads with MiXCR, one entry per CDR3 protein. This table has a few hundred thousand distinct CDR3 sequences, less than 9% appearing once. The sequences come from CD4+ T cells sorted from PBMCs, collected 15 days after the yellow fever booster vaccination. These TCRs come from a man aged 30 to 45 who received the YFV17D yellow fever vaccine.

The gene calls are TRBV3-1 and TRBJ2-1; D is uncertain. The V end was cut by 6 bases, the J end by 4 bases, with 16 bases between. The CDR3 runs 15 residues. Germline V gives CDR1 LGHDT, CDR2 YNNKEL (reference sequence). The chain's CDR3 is CASRSLNPLYNEQFF. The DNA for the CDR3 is TGTGCCAGCAGATCTCTAAACCCCTTGTACAATGAGCAGTTCTTC.

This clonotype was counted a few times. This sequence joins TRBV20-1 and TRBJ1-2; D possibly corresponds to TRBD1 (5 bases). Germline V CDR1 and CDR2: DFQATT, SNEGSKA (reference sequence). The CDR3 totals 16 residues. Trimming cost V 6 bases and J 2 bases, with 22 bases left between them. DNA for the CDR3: TGCAGTGCCAGAACGTCCAGGGAGCCAGGCAACTATGGCTACACCTTC. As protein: CSARTSREPGNYGYTF.

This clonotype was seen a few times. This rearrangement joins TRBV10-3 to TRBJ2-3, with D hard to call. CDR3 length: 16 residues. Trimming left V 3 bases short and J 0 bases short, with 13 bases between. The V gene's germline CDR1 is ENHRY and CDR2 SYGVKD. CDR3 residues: CAISDWVEYSTDTQYF. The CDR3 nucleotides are TGTGCCATCAGTGATTGGGTCGAGTACAGCACAGATACGCAGTATTTT.

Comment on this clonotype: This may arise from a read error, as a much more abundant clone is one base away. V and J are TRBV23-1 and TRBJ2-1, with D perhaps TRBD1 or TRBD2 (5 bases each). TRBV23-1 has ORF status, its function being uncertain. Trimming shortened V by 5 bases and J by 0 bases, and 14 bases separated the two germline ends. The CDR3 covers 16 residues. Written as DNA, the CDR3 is TGCGCCAGCAGTTTTCAGGGACCCAGCTCCTACAATGAGCAGTTCTTC. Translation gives CASSFQGPSSYNEQFF.

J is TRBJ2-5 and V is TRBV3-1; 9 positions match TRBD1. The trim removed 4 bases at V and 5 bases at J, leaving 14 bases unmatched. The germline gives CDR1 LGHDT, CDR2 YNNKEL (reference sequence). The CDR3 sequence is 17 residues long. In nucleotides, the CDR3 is TGTGCCAGCAGCCCAAACCATGGGACAGGGCTGGGCGAGACCCAGTACTTC. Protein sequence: CASSPNHGTGLGETQYF.

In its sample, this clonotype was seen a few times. Here the CDR3 DNA reads TGTGCCAGCAGTTTAAAGGGGTTGGGGCCCCAGCATTTT. Translation gives CASSLKGLGPQHF. This chain links TRBV12-3 or TRBV12-4 with TRBJ1-5; D possibly corresponds to TRBD1 (5 bases). This CDR3 contains 13 residues. V dropped 2 bases and J dropped 9 bases, with 11 bases sitting between them.

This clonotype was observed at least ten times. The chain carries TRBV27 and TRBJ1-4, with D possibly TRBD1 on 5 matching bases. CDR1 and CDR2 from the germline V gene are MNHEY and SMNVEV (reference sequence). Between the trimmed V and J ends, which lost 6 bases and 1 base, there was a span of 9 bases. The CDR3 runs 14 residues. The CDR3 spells CASRQGGTNEKLFF. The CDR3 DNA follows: TGTGCCAGCAGGCAGGGCGGAACTAATGAAAAACTGTTTTTT. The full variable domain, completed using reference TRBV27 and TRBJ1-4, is EAQVTQNPRYLITVTGKKLTVTCSQNMNHEYMSWYRQDPGLGLRQIYYSMNVEVTDKGDVPEGYKVSRKEKRNFPLILESPSPNQTSLYFCASRQGGTNEKLFFGSGTQLSVL.

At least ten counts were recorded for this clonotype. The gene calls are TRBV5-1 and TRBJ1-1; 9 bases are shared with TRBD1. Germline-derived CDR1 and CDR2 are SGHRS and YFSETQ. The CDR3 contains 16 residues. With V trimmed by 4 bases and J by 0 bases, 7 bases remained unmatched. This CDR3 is CASSTTGGDMNTEAFF. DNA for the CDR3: TGCGCCAGCAGCACCACAGGGGGCGATATGAACACTGAAGCTTTCTTT. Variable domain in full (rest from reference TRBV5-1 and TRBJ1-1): KAGVTQTPRYLIKTRGQQVTLSCSPISGHRSVSWYQQTPGQGLQFLFEYFSETQRNKGNFPGRFSGRQFSNSRSEMNVSTLELGDSALYLCASSTTGGDMNTEAFFGQGTRLTVV.

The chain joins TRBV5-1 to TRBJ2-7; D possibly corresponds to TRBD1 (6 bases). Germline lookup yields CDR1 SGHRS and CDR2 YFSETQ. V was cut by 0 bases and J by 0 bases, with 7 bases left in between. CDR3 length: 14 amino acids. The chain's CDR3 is CASSLAQGSYEQYF. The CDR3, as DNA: TGCGCCAGCAGCTTGGCACAGGGCTCCTACGAGCAGTACTTC.

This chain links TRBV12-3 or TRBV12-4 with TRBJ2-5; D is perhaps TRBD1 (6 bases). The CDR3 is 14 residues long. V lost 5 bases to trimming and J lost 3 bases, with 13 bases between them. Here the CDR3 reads CASSETTGKETQYF. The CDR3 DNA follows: TGTGCCAGCAGTGAAACTACAGGGAAAGAGACCCAGTACTTC.

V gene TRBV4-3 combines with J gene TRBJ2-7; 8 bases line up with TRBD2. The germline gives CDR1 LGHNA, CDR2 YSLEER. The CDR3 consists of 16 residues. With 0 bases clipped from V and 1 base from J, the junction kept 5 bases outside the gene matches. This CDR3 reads CASSQDSGTRSYEQYF. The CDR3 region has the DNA TGCGCCAGCAGCCAAGATTCCGGGACTAGGTCCTACGAGCAGTACTTC.

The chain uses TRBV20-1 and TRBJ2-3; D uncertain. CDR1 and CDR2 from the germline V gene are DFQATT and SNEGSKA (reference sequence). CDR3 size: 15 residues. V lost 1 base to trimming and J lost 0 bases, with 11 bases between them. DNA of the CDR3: TGCAGTGCTAGAGGCTTCGATAGGAGCACAGATACGCAGTATTTT. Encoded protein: CSARGFDRSTDTQYF.

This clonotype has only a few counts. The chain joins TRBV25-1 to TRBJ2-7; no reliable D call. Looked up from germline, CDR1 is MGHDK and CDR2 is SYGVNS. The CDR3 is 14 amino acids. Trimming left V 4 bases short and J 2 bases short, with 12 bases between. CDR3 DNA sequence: TGTGCCAGCAGTGGGCAGACGGGTACCTACGAGCAGTACTTC. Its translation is CASSGQTGTYEQYF.

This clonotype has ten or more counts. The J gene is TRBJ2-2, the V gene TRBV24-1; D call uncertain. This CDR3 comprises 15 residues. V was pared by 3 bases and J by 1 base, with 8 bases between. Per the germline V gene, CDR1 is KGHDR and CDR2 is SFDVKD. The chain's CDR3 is CATSDRFKNTGELFF. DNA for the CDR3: TGTGCCACCAGTGATCGTTTTAAGAACACCGGGGAGCTGTTTTTT.

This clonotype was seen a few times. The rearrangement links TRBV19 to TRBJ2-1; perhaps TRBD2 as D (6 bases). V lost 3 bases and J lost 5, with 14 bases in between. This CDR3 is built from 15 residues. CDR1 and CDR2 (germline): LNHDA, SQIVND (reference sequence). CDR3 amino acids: CASSIKTSRDNEQFF. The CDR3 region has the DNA TGTGCCAGTAGTATTAAGACTAGTCGGGACAATGAGCAGTTCTTC.

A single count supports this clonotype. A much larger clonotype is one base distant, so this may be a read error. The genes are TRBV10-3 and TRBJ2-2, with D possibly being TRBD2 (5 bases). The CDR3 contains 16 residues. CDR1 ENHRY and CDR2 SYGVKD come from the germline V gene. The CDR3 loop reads CAISESPTVNTGELVF. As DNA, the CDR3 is TGTGCCATCAGTGAGTCCCCCACTGTGAACACCGGGGAGCTGGTTTTT.

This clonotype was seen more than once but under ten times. CDR3 amino acids: CASSLEPFRETQYF. The DNA of the CDR3 is TGCGCCAGCAGCCTGGAGCCGTTCCGGGAGACCCAGTACTTC. The chain has TRBV5-1 and TRBJ2-5; no definite D call. Germline assignment: CDR1 SGHRS and CDR2 YFSETQ. This CDR3 spans 14 amino acids. Trimming removed 4 bases from V and 5 bases from J, with 15 bases in between.

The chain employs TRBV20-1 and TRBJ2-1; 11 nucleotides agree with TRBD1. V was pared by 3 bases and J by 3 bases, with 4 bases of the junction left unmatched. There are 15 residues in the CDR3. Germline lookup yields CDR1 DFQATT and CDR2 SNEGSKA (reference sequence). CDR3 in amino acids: CSARGDRGIYNEQFF. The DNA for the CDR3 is TGCAGTGCTAGGGGGGACAGGGGGATCTACAATGAGCAGTTCTTC.

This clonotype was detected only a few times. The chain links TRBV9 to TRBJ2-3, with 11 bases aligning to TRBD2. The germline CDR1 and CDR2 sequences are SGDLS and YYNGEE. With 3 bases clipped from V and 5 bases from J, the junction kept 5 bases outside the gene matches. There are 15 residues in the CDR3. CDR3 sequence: CASSGLAGGGDTQYF. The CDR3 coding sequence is TGTGCCAGCAGCGGGTTAGCGGGAGGGGGAGATACGCAGTATTTT.

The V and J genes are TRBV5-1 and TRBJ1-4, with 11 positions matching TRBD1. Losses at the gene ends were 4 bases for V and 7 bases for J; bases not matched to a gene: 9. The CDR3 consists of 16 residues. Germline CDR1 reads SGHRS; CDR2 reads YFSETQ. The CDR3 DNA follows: TGCGCCAGCAGCCTCCAGGGGGGGACAGGGGGTGAAAAACTGTTTTTT. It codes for CASSLQGGTGGEKLFF.

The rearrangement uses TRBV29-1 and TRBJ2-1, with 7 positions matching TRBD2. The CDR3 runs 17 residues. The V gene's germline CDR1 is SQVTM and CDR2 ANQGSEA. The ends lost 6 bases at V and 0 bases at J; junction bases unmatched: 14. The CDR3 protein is CSVLGGLGEGSYNEQFF. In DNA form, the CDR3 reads TGCAGCGTCCTTGGAGGGTTGGGGGAGGGCTCCTACAATGAGCAGTTCTTC.

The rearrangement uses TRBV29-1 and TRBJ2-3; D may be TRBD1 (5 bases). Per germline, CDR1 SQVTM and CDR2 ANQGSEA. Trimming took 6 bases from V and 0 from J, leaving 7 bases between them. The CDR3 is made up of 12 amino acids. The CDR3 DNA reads TGCAGCGTGGGGCTGAGCACAGATACGCAGTATTTT. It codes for CSVGLSTDTQYF.

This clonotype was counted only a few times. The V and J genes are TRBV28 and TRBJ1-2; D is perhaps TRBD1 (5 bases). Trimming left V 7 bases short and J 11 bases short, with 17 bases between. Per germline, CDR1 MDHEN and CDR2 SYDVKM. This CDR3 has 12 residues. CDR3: CASTTVGIGYTF. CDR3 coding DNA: TGTGCCAGCACGACAGTAGGTATTGGGTACACCTTC.

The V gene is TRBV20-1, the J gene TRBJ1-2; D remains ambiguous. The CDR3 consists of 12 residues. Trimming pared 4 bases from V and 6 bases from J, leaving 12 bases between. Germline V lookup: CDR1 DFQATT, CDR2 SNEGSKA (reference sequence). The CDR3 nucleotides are TGCAGTGCTATGGCGGGTTCCAATGGCTACACCTTC. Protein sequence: CSAMAGSNGYTF.

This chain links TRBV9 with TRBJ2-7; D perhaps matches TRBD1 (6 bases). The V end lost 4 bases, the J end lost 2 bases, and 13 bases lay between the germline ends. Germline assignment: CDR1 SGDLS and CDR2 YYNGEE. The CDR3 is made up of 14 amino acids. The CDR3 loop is CASSLGQSPYEQYF. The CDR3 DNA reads TGTGCCAGCAGCTTAGGACAGAGCCCCTACGAGCAGTACTTC.

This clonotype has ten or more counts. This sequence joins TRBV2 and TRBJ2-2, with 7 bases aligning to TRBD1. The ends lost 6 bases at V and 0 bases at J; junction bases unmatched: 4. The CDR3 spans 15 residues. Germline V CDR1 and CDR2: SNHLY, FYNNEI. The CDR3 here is CASRADRANTGELFF. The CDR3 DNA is TGTGCCAGCAGGGCCGACAGGGCGAACACCGGGGAGCTGTTTTTT.